This passage covers 2 T cell receptor beta chains from one sample sequenced in a study of shared clonotypes between healthy human individuals. Here immunoSEQ multiplex PCR was the method, and the copy in TCRdb shows in-frame clones only, minus some. The sample has about 1.5 million clones, under 99% seen once. The specimen sequenced was naive CD4+ T cells sorted from blood. As for subset: CD45RA+ positively selected. Receptors were obtained from a man under 40 in good health.

The chain is built from TRBV27 and TRBJ2-1; 7 bases align to TRBD1. V was pared by 8 bases and J by 9 bases, with 1 base of the junction left unmatched. Looked up from germline, CDR1 is MNHEY and CDR2 is SMNVEV (reference sequence). CDR3 length equals 10 residues. CDR3 amino acids: CASDRAEQFF. In nucleotides, the CDR3 is TGTGCCAGCGACAGGGCTGAGCAGTTCTTC.

This clone is a singleton in its sample. The chain joins TRBV19 to TRBJ1-4; 9 bases line up with TRBD1. This CDR3 has 18 residues. Per the germline V gene, CDR1 is LNHDA and CDR2 is SQIVND (reference sequence). V lost 5 bases to trimming and J lost 6 bases; unmatched junction nucleotides: 16. The CDR3, as DNA: TGTGCCAGTAGTGGGGGCGGGAGGGGACAGGGTAGAGATGAAAAACTGTTTTTT. The encoded protein is CASSGGGRGQGRDEKLFF.